The 20 T cell receptor beta chains below come from one sample, sequenced in a study of early T cells in non-severe SARS-CoV-2 infection. TCRdb independently ran MiXCR on the 5' RACE reads; one entry per CDR3 protein. This sample carries tens of thousands of distinct CDR3 sequences, approximately 9.7% of them seen once, and the ten largest clones take around 20%. Specimen: whole blood. The receptors shown here come from an adult who was a healthcare worker with PCR-confirmed SARS-CoV-2 infection or an uninfected control (not recorded which).

This rearrangement joins TRBV6-6 to TRBJ2-1; TRBD2 matches at 12 bases. In germline, CDR1 is MNHNY, CDR2 SVGAGI (reference sequence). Losses at the gene ends were 7 bases for V and 7 bases for J; bases not matched to a gene: 8. The CDR3 spans 15 residues. This CDR3 is CASTPRLAGGNEQFF. For the CDR3, the DNA is TGTGCCAGCACCCCCCGGCTAGCGGGGGGGAATGAGCAGTTCTTC.

This clonotype was counted at least ten times. In DNA form, the CDR3 reads TGTGCCAGCACCCATAGCGGTGTGGACGGGCCCCAGCATTTT. This translates into CASTHSGVDGPQHF. V gene TRBV12-3 or TRBV12-4 combines with J gene TRBJ1-5; no firm D call. The germline V and J ends were trimmed by 7 bases and 9 bases, with 19 bases remaining between them. The CDR3 consists of 14 residues.

The sample holds many counts of this clonotype. Sequence at one end of the junction differs from germline and may be a read error. The rearrangement joins TRBV6-1 to TRBJ2-3, with a tentative D call TRBD2 (5 bases). There are 18 residues in the CDR3. Germline CDR1 is MNHNS and CDR2 is SASEGT. CDR3 bases: TGTGCCAGCAGTCTGACCTCGTTCGTTCGCGCTAGCACAGATACGCAGTTTTTT. It is translated as CASSLTSFVRASTDTQFF.

The gene calls are TRBV7-9 and TRBJ2-7; D is perhaps TRBD1 (6 bases). The CDR3 loop spans 13 amino acids. In germline, CDR1 is SEHNR, CDR2 FQNEAQ (reference sequence). Trimming took 5 bases from V and 3 from J, leaving 11 bases between them. CDR3: CASSPGTFYEQYF. CDR3 DNA: TGTGCCAGCAGCCCAGGGACATTCTACGAGCAGTACTTC.

This clonotype was detected ten times or more. The chain combines TRBV7-9 with TRBJ1-5; maybe TRBD1 (6 bases). Germline loops: CDR1 SEHNR, CDR2 FQNEAQ (reference sequence). This CDR3 comprises 15 residues. The V gene lost 3 bases and the J gene lost 9 bases, with 18 bases spanning the gap. The CDR3 bases are TGTGCCAGCAGCTTGGCCTGGGACATAGTGCCGCCCCAGCATTTT. Protein sequence: CASSLAWDIVPPQHF.

Ten or more counts support this clonotype. The chain joins TRBV20-1 to TRBJ2-3, with unresolved D. This CDR3 has 13 residues. Germline CDR1 is DFQATT and CDR2 is SNEGSKA (reference sequence). Trimming pared 6 bases from V and 5 bases from J, leaving 15 bases between. This CDR3 reads CSAPPVGGDTQYF. As DNA, the CDR3 is TGCAGTGCCCCGCCCGTGGGTGGAGATACGCAGTATTTT.

The chain carries TRBV11-2 and TRBJ1-4, with TRBD1 matching over 7 bases. Germline values: CDR1 SGHAT, CDR2 FQNNGV. The CDR3 runs to 14 residues. The ends lost 5 bases at V and 10 bases at J; junction bases unmatched: 10. The CDR3 sequence is CASSPEGAFRKLFF. The CDR3 DNA sequence: TGTGCCAGCAGCCCCGAGGGGGCTTTTCGAAAACTGTTTTTT.

The CDR3 bases are TGTGCCAGCAGCGAGGCCTATGGCTACACCTTC. As protein: CASSEAYGYTF. This sequence joins TRBV7-9 and TRBJ1-2; D ambiguous. CDR1 is SEHNR, CDR2 FQNEAQ, per germline (reference sequence). CDR3 length equals 11 residues. The V end was cut by 5 bases, the J end by 4 bases, with 5 bases between.

This clonotype was seen repeatedly, ten times or more. The J gene is TRBJ2-4, the V gene TRBV14; D assignment may be TRBD1 or TRBD2 (5 bases each). This CDR3 comprises 14 residues. Germline-derived CDR1 and CDR2 are SGHDN and FVKESK. The V and J ends lost 0 bases and 13 bases respectively, with 16 bases between them. The CDR3 sequence: CASSQDAWGRLQYF. The CDR3 DNA follows: TGTGCCAGCAGCCAAGATGCGTGGGGACGATTACAGTACTTC.

Many counts were recorded for this clonotype. This chain connects TRBV5-4 to TRBJ1-1; D is undetermined. Germline-derived CDR1 and CDR2 are SGHNT and YYREEE (reference sequence). Trimming removed 4 bases from V and 8 bases from J, with 27 bases in between. This CDR3 is built from 17 residues. The CDR3 region is CASSHGKNTLAREEAFF. CDR3 sequence (DNA): TGTGCCAGCAGCCACGGGAAAAATACTTTAGCTAGGGAGGAAGCTTTCTTT.

This clonotype was detected only a few times. The chain uses TRBV27 and TRBJ2-6, with TRBD2 as a possible D gene (5 bases). The CDR3 sequence is 15 residues long. The V end was cut by 6 bases, the J end by 0 bases, with 9 bases between. Germline values: CDR1 MNHEY, CDR2 SMNVEV (reference sequence). CDR3: CASRAAGSGANVLTF. DNA of the CDR3: TGTGCCAGCAGGGCTGCGGGCTCTGGGGCCAACGTCCTGACTTTC.

As regards this clonotype: One junction end does not reproduce the germline sequence, and a read error may be involved. J is TRBJ1-3 and V is TRBV5-1; D uncertain. The germline V gene encodes CDR1 SGHRS and CDR2 YFSETQ. CDR3 size: 13 residues. CDR3 DNA sequence: TGCGCCAGCAGCTACGAGGATGGAACCACCATATATTTT. Protein sequence: CASSYEDGTTIYF.

This clonotype was recorded many times. The chain couples TRBV29-1 to TRBJ1-2, with TRBD1 identical over 8 bases. The length of the CDR3 is 14 residues. The germline V gene encodes CDR1 SQVTM and CDR2 ANQGSEA. Trimming cost V 6 bases and J 6 bases; bases outside gene matches: 12. This CDR3 reads CSVTPSPGQDGYTF. The CDR3 nucleotides are TGCAGCGTCACCCCCTCCCCGGGACAGGATGGCTACACCTTC. Using reference TRBV29-1 and TRBJ1-2 for the parts outside the CDR3, the full variable domain is SAVISQKPSRDICQRGTSLTIQCQVDSQVTMMFWYRQQPGQSLTLIATANQGSEATYESGFVIDKFPISRPNLTFSTLTVSNMSPEDSSIYLCSVTPSPGQDGYTFGSGTRLTVV.

This clonotype occurred a few times. The chain links TRBV9 to TRBJ2-2; 11 bases align to TRBD2. With V trimmed by 4 bases and J by 4 bases, 9 bases remained unmatched. Germline V gene data show CDR1 as SGDLS and CDR2 as YYNGEE. This CDR3 contains 17 residues. Written as DNA, the CDR3 is TGTGCCAGCAGCCCTCATAGCGGGGGGGCGCTCACCGGGGAGCTGTTTTTT. This translates into CASSPHSGGALTGELFF.

This clonotype was detected many times. This chain joins TRBV20-1 and TRBJ1-3, with 11 positions matching TRBD1. The V segment lost 6 bases and the J segment 8 bases; nucleotides outside the gene matches: 9. The V gene's germline CDR1 is DFQATT and CDR2 SNEGSKA (reference sequence). This CDR3 is 14 amino acids long. In DNA, the CDR3 is TGCAGTGCCCGGGACAGGGGGTCTTCGGACACCATATATTTT. Residues: CSARDRGSSDTIYF.

The V call is TRBV12-3 or TRBV12-4, the J call TRBJ1-2, with D possibly being TRBD1 (6 bases). This CDR3 contains 17 residues. The V gene lost 5 bases and the J gene lost 0 bases, with 19 bases spanning the gap. CDR3 coding DNA: TGTGCCAGCAGTATCACCCCGGGGGCAGGGGCTAACTATGGCTACACCTTC. This translates into CASSITPGAGANYGYTF.

The rearrangement links TRBV7-9 to TRBJ1-1, with TRBD1 matching over 7 bases. Germline V gene data show CDR1 as SEHNR and CDR2 as FQNEAQ (reference sequence). This CDR3 has 12 amino acids. V was clipped by 5 bases and J by 6 bases; unmatched bases: 3. The CDR3 bases are TGTGCCAGCAGCCGGGACAGCCCTGAAGCTTTCTTT. Protein: CASSRDSPEAFF.

This rearrangement joins TRBV7-2 to TRBJ2-1; weak D call: TRBD2 (7 bases). The CDR3 runs to 16 residues. V shed 1 base and J shed 5 bases, with 15 bases lying between them. CDR1 is SGHTA, CDR2 FQGNSA, per germline. CDR3 residues: CASSLVRGAIHNEQFF. As DNA, the CDR3 is TGTGCCAGCAGCTTAGTTCGGGGGGCGATCCACAATGAGCAGTTCTTC.

The V gene is TRBV20-1, the J gene TRBJ1-1; possibly TRBD1 for D (5 bases). V lost 1 base and J lost 4, with 13 bases in between. The V gene's germline CDR1 is DFQATT and CDR2 SNEGSKA (reference sequence). The CDR3 has 14 residues. The CDR3 is CSARVPGLGTEAFF. DNA for the CDR3: TGCAGTGCTAGAGTCCCGGGACTGGGCACTGAAGCTTTCTTT.

The V and J genes are TRBV29-1 and TRBJ1-1; no firm D call. V lost 4 bases, J lost 3 bases, and 6 bases lay in between. The length of the CDR3 is 11 residues. CDR1 and CDR2 from the germline V gene are SQVTM and ANQGSEA. This chain's CDR3 is CSVATDTEAFF. DNA for the CDR3: TGCAGCGTTGCCACCGACACTGAAGCTTTCTTT.